Reported below is one TCR beta chain. The antigen is not known. The data stem from a study of CD8 T cells in ankylosing spondylitis. Germline V CDR1 and CDR2: SGDLS, YYNGEE. Trimming took 0 bases from V and 8 from J; bases not matched to a gene: 6. The CDR3 has 15 residues. Points from the study as a whole: Blood of patients with ankylosing spondylitis appeared to be characterized by a TCR beta motif of several highly homologous variants. Reports say disease-linked clones showed up significantly more in matched ankylosing spondylitis synovial fluid.

MiXCR was run by TCRdb on the 5' RACE reads, yielding one entry per CDR3 protein. The sample records approximately 200,000 distinct CDR3 sequences, roughly 13% being singletons. The rearrangement joins TRBV9 to TRBJ2-1; 9 bases fit TRBD2. The sample was blood, either unsorted or a sorted T cell fraction (not recorded which). This sequence was found in a male donor with ankylosing spondylitis or in good health (not recorded which). In DNA, the CDR3 is TGTGCCAGCAGCGTAGCCCGTAGCGGGAGCGATGAGCAGTTCTTC. Translated: CASSVARSGSDEQFF.